The 28 T cell receptor beta chains given below trace back to one sample, sequenced in a study of shared clonotypes between healthy human individuals. CD45RO negativity and positive selection for CCR7 defined naive CD8 cells, a population that excluded terminally differentiated effector memory CD45RA+ cells. Repertoires were generated with immunoSEQ multiplex PCR, while TCRdb's copy carries only in-frame clones and drops some. This table holds roughly 770,000 clones, 96% found once. The sequencing sample was made of naive CD8+ T cells sorted from blood. The source of these receptors is a man between 25 and 39 years old in good health.

The CDR3 spells CASSSGPRNQPQHF. The CDR3 DNA reads as TGTGCCAGCAGCTCGGGACCGAGGAATCAGCCCCAGCATTTT. The rearrangement joins TRBV11-2 to TRBJ1-5; tentative D call: TRBD1 (5 bases). Deletions cut 4 bases from V and 4 bases from J, with 11 bases between. The V gene's germline CDR1 is SGHAT and CDR2 FQNNGV. The CDR3 extends over 14 amino acids.

The chain employs TRBV28 and TRBJ1-4; TRBD1 is a possible D gene (5 bases). The CDR3 is 15 residues long. The germline V gene encodes CDR1 MDHEN and CDR2 SYDVKM. The germline V and J ends were trimmed by 7 bases and 3 bases, with 15 bases remaining between them. CDR3 protein: CASTNPGVPNEKLFF. The CDR3 DNA follows: TGTGCCAGCACCAACCCGGGGGTACCTAATGAAAAACTGTTTTTT.

V gene TRBV4-3 combines with J gene TRBJ1-4, with D tentatively TRBD1 (5 bases). The CDR3 length is 16 residues. Per the germline V gene, CDR1 is LGHNA and CDR2 is YSLEER. The ends were cut back, 3 bases at V and 7 bases at J, with 18 bases in the middle. CDR3 amino acids: CASSQIWGRASEKLFF. In DNA, the CDR3 is TGCGCCAGCAGCCAGATATGGGGCAGGGCGTCTGAAAAACTGTTTTTT.

This clone was picked up a small number of times. The chain carries TRBV6-1 and TRBJ2-7; weak D call: TRBD2 (6 bases). The V end lost 1 base, the J end lost 3 bases, and 19 bases lay between the germline ends. Germline V lookup: CDR1 MNHNS, CDR2 SASEGT. CDR3 length equals 17 residues. The CDR3 bases are TGTGCCAGCAGTGAAGAGGAGGGGAGAATTACCCACTACGAGCAGTACTTC. This encodes CASSEEEGRITHYEQYF.

This chain joins TRBV7-2 and TRBJ2-7, with a weak D call TRBD2 (6 bases). The CDR3 has 16 amino acids. Germline loops: CDR1 SGHTA, CDR2 FQGNSA. The V end was cut by 1 base, the J end by 3 bases, with 16 bases between. CDR3 nucleotide sequence: TGTGCCAGCAGCTTAGATTTCGGGACTCCAAACTACGAGCAGTACTTC. Translated, it gives CASSLDFGTPNYEQYF.

As concerns this clone: Different DNA sequences within this sample yield the same CDR3. The V call is TRBV27, the J call TRBJ2-7; 7 positions match TRBD1. Germline V gives CDR1 MNHEY, CDR2 SMNVEV (reference sequence). The trim removed 2 bases at V and 2 bases at J, leaving 3 bases unmatched. CDR3 length: 14 amino acids. The chain's CDR3 is CASSLGDRAYEQYF. CDR3 in DNA: TGTGCCAGCAGTTTAGGAGACAGGGCCTACGAGCAGTACTTC.

The CDR3 region is CASSFGLEPRGLISYEQYF. In nucleotides, the CDR3 is TGCGCCAGCAGCTTTGGGTTGGAACCCAGGGGCCTAATCTCCTACGAGCAGTACTTC. This sequence joins TRBV5-1 and TRBJ2-7, with D perhaps TRBD1 (6 bases). This CDR3 contains 19 residues. V lost 2 bases to trimming and J lost 0 bases, with 24 bases between them. Germline CDR1 SGHRS, CDR2 YFSETQ.

The chain recombines TRBV5-4 with TRBJ2-7; 9 nucleotides line up with TRBD1. Unmatched junction bases numbered 8, after V lost 2 bases and J lost 5 bases. Germline V lookup: CDR1 SGHNT, CDR2 YYREEE (reference sequence). The CDR3 contains 15 residues. CDR3 coding DNA: TGTGCCAGCAGCTTCATAGGACAGGGGAAAAACGAGCAGTACTTC. Its protein product is CASSFIGQGKNEQYF.

This clone was seen a single time. V and J are TRBV29-1 and TRBJ2-1; 10 bases are a match to TRBD2. The J segment lost 8 bases and the V segment lost 8 bases, leaving 6 bases of the junction unmatched. Germline CDR1 reads SQVTM; CDR2 reads ANQGSEA. The CDR3 extends over 12 amino acids. CDR3 DNA: TGCAGCTCCGGGACTAGCGTCTATGAGCAGTTCTTC. Its translation is CSSGTSVYEQFF.

The rearrangement links TRBV4-3 to TRBJ1-1; D remains ambiguous. Trimming pared 4 bases from V and 6 bases from J, leaving 18 bases between. The germline CDR1 and CDR2 sequences are LGHNA and YSLEER. CDR3 size: 15 residues. CDR3 amino acids: CASSPKDMEVAEAFF. In DNA, the CDR3 is TGCGCCAGCAGCCCGAAGGATATGGAAGTGGCTGAAGCTTTCTTT.

The chain uses TRBV4-1 and TRBJ1-1; D might be TRBD1 (6 bases). This CDR3 is built from 16 residues. CDR1 MGHRA and CDR2 YSYEKL come from the germline V gene. The V end lost 0 bases, the J end lost 4 bases, and 15 bases lay between the germline ends. The CDR3: CASSQEGYEGGTEAFF. The CDR3 DNA sequence: TGCGCCAGCAGCCAAGAGGGTTATGAAGGGGGCACTGAAGCTTTCTTT.

The chain uses TRBV27 and TRBJ2-1, with a weak D call TRBD1 (7 bases). This CDR3 comprises 14 residues. Trimming cost V 6 bases and J 8 bases, with 17 bases left between them. Germline CDR1 reads MNHEY; CDR2 reads SMNVEV (reference sequence). The CDR3: CASRPPGGLHEQFF. CDR3 DNA sequence: TGTGCCAGCAGGCCCCCAGGGGGGCTTCATGAGCAGTTCTTC.

V usage is TRBV10-2 and J usage is TRBJ2-7; D unclear. Germline V lookup: CDR1 WSHSY, CDR2 SAAADI. V lost 5 bases and J 0 bases, leaving 8 bases between the germline ends. The length of the CDR3 is 13 residues. The CDR3 here is CASSLPSSYEQYF. The CDR3 DNA reads as TGCGCCAGCAGTTTGCCTAGCTCCTACGAGCAGTACTTC.

This clone appeared a single time. This sequence joins TRBV13 and TRBJ2-1; 13 bases are a match to TRBD2. The CDR3 runs to 16 residues. V shed 5 bases, J shed 7 bases, and the junction held 8 bases outside the gene matches. Looked up from germline, CDR1 is PRHDT and CDR2 is FYEKMQ (reference sequence). This CDR3 reads CASSHLLAGGSNEQFF. The DNA for the CDR3 is TGTGCCAGCAGCCATCTACTAGCGGGAGGGTCAAATGAGCAGTTCTTC.

The V call is TRBV7-2, the J call TRBJ2-7; D possibly corresponds to TRBD2 (5 bases). V was cut by 5 bases and J by 0 bases, with 14 bases left in between. Germline-derived CDR1 and CDR2 are SGHTA and FQGNSA. The CDR3 spans 15 residues. The CDR3 reads CASSPARVISYEQYF. CDR3 sequence (DNA): TGTGCCAGCAGCCCAGCGCGGGTGATCTCCTACGAGCAGTACTTC. Looking up the rest from reference TRBV7-2 and TRBJ2-7 gives the full variable domain: GAGVSQSPSNKVTEKGKDVELRCDPISGHTALYWYRQSLGQGLEFLIYFQGNSAPDKSGLPSDRFSAERTGGSVSTLTIQRTQQEDSAVYLCASSPARVISYEQYFGPGTRLTVT.

The chain uses TRBV6-5 and TRBJ1-4, with D hard to call. V gave up 4 bases and J gave up 12 bases, with 9 bases separating them. Germline values: CDR1 MNHEY, CDR2 SVGAGI. The CDR3 length is 11 residues. The CDR3 reads CASSSFGELFF. In DNA, the CDR3 is TGTGCCAGCAGTTCTTTTGGAGAACTGTTTTTT.

V and J are TRBV7-6 and TRBJ1-6, with D uncertain. V dropped 2 bases and J dropped 5 bases, with 13 bases sitting between them. The CDR3 length is 16 residues. Germline CDR1 SGHVS, CDR2 FNYEAQ. In nucleotides, the CDR3 is TGTGCCAGCAGCTTATCGTCAGCTCCTGATAATTCACCCCTCCACTTT. Translating it yields CASSLSSAPDNSPLHF.

DNA of the CDR3: TGCAGCGTTGAAGATCTGGAGCCATATAAGGTTGAAGCTTTCTTT. It is translated as CSVEDLEPYKVEAFF. The chain recombines TRBV29-1 with TRBJ1-1; D gene uncertain. This CDR3 has 15 amino acids. Germline CDR1 is SQVTM and CDR2 is ANQGSEA. Trimming pared 0 bases from V and 7 bases from J, leaving 18 bases between.

The CDR3 loop is CASSLRPEGVDTQYF. CDR3 sequence (DNA): TGTGCCAGCAGCCTGCGTCCTGAAGGGGTAGATACGCAGTATTTT. The genes are TRBV2 and TRBJ2-3, with D tentatively TRBD1 (5 bases). CDR3 length: 15 amino acids. V lost 6 bases and J lost 5, with 18 bases in between. CDR1 and CDR2 (germline): SNHLY, FYNNEI.

This sequence joins TRBV2 and TRBJ2-3, with D unresolved. CDR3 length: 12 amino acids. Germline values: CDR1 SNHLY, CDR2 FYNNEI. V lost 10 bases, J lost 0 bases, and 8 bases lay in between. CDR3 DNA: TGTGCCACCTATTATAGCACAGATACGCAGTATTTT. The encoded protein is CATYYSTDTQYF. The full variable domain, in which reference TRBV2 and TRBJ2-3 provide the parts outside the CDR3, is EPEVTQTPSHQVTQMGQEVILRCVPISNHLYFYWYRQILGQKVEFLVSFYNNEISEKSEIFDDQFSVERPDGSNFTLKIRSTKLEDSAMYFCATYYSTDTQYFGPGTRLTVL.

V and J are TRBV18 and TRBJ2-7; TRBD1 aligns across 11 bases. The germline V gene has CDR1 KGHSH and CDR2 LQKENI. The CDR3 is 15 residues long. The trim removed 3 bases at V and 2 bases at J, leaving 3 bases unmatched. The CDR3 protein is CASSPPGQGAYEQYF. In nucleotides, the CDR3 is TGTGCCAGCTCACCGCCGGGACAGGGGGCCTACGAGCAGTACTTC.

The chain employs TRBV4-3 and TRBJ2-3; the match to TRBD2 covers 10 bases. This CDR3 has 17 residues. With 4 bases clipped from V and 6 bases from J, the junction kept 13 bases outside the gene matches. Germline CDR1 and CDR2: LGHNA and YSLEER. The CDR3 coding sequence is TGCGCCAGCAGCCCCAGACCCCTAGCGGGAGCGGGGGATACGCAGTATTTT. Its translation is CASSPRPLAGAGDTQYF.

The chain joins TRBV7-9 to TRBJ1-1; a possible D gene is TRBD1 (6 bases). The CDR3 sequence is 13 residues long. Germline V CDR1 and CDR2: SEHNR, FQNEAQ (reference sequence). Trimming cost V 4 bases and J 6 bases, with 12 bases left between them. CDR3 nucleotide sequence: TGTGCCAGCAGCTCGGGGGCAGCCCCTGAAGCTTTCTTT. Translation: CASSSGAAPEAFF.

This clone has only one observation. The chain recombines TRBV5-1 with TRBJ1-3, with 8 bases lining up with TRBD1. The CDR3 has 16 residues. The germline CDR1 and CDR2 sequences are SGHRS and YFSETQ. V lost 4 bases, J lost 0 bases, and 6 bases stayed unmatched. The CDR3 DNA reads as TGCGCCAGCAGCAATGGACAGGGCTTCTCTGGAAACACCATATATTTT. This encodes CASSNGQGFSGNTIYF. The whole variable domain, remainder taken from reference TRBV5-1 and TRBJ1-3, is KAGVTQTPRYLIKTRGQQVTLSCSPISGHRSVSWYQQTPGQGLQFLFEYFSETQRNKGNFPGRFSGRQFSNSRSEMNVSTLELGDSALYLCASSNGQGFSGNTIYFGEGSWLTVV.

The J gene is TRBJ2-1, the V gene TRBV4-3; TRBD2 matches 10 bases. The CDR3 sequence is 15 residues long. Germline CDR1 and CDR2: LGHNA and YSLEER. Trimming removed 2 bases from V and 10 bases from J; junction bases left unmatched: 8. CDR3 loop: CASSQLAGVSSEQFF. The DNA for the CDR3 is TGCGCCAGCAGCCAACTAGCGGGAGTTTCCTCGGAGCAGTTCTTC.

The chain uses TRBV29-1 and TRBJ1-2; the D gene is possibly TRBD1 (5 bases). V was clipped by 7 bases and J by 6 bases, with 18 bases between them. This CDR3 is built from 13 residues. Germline-derived CDR1 and CDR2 are SQVTM and ANQGSEA. DNA of the CDR3: TGCAGCGCCCTCAAGCCCAGGGAACATGGCTACACCTTC. Amino acids: CSALKPREHGYTF.

The chain is built from TRBV29-1 and TRBJ2-3; 11 bases are shared with TRBD2. Germline trimming cut 6 bases from V and 2 bases from J; bases unmatched to any gene: 4. Germline-derived CDR1 and CDR2 are SQVTM and ANQGSEA. This CDR3 is 14 amino acids long. The CDR3 is CSVMGLADTDTQYF. Written as DNA, the CDR3 is TGCAGCGTGATGGGACTAGCGGACACAGATACGCAGTATTTT.

This chain uses TRBV11-2 with TRBJ2-3, with 9 bases aligning to TRBD1. This CDR3 region has 16 residues. V shed 1 base and J 5 bases; nucleotides not matched to a gene: 7. Germline CDR1 SGHAT, CDR2 FQNNGV. The CDR3 here is CASSLGIQGAGDTQYF. The CDR3, as DNA: TGTGCCAGCAGCTTAGGCATACAGGGGGCCGGAGATACGCAGTATTTT.